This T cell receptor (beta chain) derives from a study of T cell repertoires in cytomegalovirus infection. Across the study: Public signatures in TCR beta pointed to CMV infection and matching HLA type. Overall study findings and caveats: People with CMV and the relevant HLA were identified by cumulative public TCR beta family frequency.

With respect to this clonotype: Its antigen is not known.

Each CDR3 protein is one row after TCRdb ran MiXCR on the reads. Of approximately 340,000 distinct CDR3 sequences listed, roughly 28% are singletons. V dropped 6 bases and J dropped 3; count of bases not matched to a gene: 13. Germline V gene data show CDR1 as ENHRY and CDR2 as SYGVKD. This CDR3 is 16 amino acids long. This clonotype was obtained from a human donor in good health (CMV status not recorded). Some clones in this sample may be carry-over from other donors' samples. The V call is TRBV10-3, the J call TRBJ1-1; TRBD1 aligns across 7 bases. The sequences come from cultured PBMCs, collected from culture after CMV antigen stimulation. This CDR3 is CAISARETGRDTEAFF. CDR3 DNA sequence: TGTGCCATCAGCGCTCGGGAGACAGGGAGGGACACTGAAGCTTTCTTT.